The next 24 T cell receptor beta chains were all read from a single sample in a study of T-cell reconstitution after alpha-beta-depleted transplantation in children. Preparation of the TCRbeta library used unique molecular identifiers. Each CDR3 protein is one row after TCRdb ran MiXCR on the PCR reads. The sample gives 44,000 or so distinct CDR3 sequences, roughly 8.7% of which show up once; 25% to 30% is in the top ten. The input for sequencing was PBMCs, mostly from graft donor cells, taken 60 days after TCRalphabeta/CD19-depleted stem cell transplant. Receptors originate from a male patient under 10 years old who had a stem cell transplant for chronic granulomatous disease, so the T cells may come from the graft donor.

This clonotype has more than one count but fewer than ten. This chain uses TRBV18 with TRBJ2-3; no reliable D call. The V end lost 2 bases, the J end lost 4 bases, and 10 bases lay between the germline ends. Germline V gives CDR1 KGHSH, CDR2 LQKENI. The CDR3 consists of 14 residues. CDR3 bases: TGTGCCAGCTCACCAGTGGACGGTGCAGATACGCAGTATTTT. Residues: CASSPVDGADTQYF.

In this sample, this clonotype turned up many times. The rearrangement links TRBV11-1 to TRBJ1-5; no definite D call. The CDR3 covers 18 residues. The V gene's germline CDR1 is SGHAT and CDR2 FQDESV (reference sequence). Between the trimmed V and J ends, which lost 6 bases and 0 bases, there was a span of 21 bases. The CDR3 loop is CASSHPRNSEDSNQPQHF. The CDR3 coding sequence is TGTGCCAGCAGTCATCCCAGGAATTCTGAGGATAGCAATCAGCCCCAGCATTTT.

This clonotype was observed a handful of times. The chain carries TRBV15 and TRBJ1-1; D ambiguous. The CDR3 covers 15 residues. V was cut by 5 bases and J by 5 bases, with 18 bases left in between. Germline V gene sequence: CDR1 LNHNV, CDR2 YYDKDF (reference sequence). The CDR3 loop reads CATSSSTRGRTEAFF. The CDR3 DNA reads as TGTGCCACCAGCTCATCGACACGGGGTCGGACTGAAGCTTTCTTT.

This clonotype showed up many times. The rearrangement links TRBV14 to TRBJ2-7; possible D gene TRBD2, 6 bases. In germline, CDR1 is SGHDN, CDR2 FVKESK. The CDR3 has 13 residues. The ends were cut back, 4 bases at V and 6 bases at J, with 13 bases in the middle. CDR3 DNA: TGTGCCAGCAGCCCCCTACTAGCTCGCGAGCAGTACTTC. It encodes CASSPLLAREQYF.

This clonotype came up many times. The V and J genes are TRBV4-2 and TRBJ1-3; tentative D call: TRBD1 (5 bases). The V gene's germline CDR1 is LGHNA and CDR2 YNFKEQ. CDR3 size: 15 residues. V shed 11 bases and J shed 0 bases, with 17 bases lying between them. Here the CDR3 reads CAARDGMSSGNTIYF. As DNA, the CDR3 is TGTGCCGCCCGGGACGGTATGAGCTCTGGAAACACCATATATTTT.

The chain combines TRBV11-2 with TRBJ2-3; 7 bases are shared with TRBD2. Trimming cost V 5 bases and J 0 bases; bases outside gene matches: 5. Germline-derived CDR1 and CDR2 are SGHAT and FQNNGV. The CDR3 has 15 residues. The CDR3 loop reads CASSPGLHSTDTQYF. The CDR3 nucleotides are TGTGCCAGCAGCCCGGGACTACATAGCACAGATACGCAGTATTTT.

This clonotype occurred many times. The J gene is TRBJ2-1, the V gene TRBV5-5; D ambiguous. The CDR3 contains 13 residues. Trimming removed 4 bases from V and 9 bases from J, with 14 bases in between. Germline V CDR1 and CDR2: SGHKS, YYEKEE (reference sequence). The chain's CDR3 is CASSRKIRREQFF. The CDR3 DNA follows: TGTGCCAGCAGCAGGAAGATAAGGCGTGAGCAGTTCTTC. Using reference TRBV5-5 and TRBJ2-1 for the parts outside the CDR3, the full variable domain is DAGVTQSPTHLIKTRGQQVTLRCSPISGHKSVSWYQQVLGQGPQFIFQYYEKEERGRGNFPDRFSARQFPNYSSELNVNALLLGDSALYLCASSRKIRREQFFGPGTRLTVL.

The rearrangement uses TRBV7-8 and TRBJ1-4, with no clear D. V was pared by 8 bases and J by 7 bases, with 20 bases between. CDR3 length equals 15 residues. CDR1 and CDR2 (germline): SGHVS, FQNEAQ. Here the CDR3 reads CASCLLGAIGEKLFF. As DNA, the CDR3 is TGTGCCAGCTGCCTACTGGGAGCGATTGGTGAAAAACTGTTTTTT.

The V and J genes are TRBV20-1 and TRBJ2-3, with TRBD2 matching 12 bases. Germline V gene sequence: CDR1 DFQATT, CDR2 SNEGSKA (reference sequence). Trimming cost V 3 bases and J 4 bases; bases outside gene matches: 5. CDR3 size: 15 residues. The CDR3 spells CSARLAGGPPDTQYF. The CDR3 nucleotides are TGCAGTGCTAGGCTAGCGGGGGGGCCTCCAGATACGCAGTATTTT.

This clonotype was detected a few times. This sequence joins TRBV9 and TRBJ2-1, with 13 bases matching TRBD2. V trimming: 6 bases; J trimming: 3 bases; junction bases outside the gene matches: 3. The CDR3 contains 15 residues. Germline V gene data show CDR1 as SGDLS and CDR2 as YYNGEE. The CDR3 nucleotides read TGTGCCAGCAATGGACTAGCGGGAGACTACAATGAGCAGTTCTTC. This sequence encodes CASNGLAGDYNEQFF. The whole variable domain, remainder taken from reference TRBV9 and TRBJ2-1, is DSGVTQTPKHLITATGQRVTLRCSPRSGDLSVYWYQQSLDQGLQFLIQYYNGEERAKGNILERFSAQQFPDLHSELNLSSLELGDSALYFCASNGLAGDYNEQFFGPGTRLTVL.

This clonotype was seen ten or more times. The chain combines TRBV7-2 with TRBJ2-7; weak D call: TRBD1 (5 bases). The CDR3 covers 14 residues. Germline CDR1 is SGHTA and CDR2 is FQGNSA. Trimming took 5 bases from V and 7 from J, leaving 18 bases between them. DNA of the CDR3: TGTGCCAGCAGCCCCGAATCCTTGAACAGGGAGCAGTACTTC. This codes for CASSPESLNREQYF. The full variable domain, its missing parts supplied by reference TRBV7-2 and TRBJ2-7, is GAGVSQSPSNKVTEKGKDVELRCDPISGHTALYWYRQSLGQGLEFLIYFQGNSAPDKSGLPSDRFSAERTGGSVSTLTIQRTQQEDSAVYLCASSPESLNREQYFGPGTRLTVT.

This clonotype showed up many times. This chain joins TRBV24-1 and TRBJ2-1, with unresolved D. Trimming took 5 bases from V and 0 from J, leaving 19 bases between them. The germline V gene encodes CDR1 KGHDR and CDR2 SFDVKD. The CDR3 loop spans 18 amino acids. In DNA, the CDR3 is TGTGCCACCAGTGCGGCTCTGGGCGTCAGCAGCTCCTACAATGAGCAGTTCTTC. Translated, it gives CATSAALGVSSSYNEQFF.

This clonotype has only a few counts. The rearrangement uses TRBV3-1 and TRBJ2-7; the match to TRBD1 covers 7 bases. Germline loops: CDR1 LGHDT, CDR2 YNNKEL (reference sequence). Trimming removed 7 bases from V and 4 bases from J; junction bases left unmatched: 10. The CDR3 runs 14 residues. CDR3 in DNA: TGTGCCAGCATTTCCTGGGGACAGAGTTACGAGCAGTACTTC. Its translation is CASISWGQSYEQYF.

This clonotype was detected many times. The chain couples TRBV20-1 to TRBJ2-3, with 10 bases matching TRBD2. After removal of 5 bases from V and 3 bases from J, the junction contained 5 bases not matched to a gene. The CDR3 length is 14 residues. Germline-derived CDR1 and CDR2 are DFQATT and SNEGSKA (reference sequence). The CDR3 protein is CSAPSGSRTDTQYF. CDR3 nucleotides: TGCAGTGCTCCTAGCGGGAGTCGAACAGATACGCAGTATTTT.

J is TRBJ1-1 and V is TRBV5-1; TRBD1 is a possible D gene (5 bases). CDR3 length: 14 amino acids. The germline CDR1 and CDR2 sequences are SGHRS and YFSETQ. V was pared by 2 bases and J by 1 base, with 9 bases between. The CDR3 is CASSFGGANTEAFF. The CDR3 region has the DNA TGCGCCAGCAGCTTCGGAGGGGCGAACACTGAAGCTTTCTTT.

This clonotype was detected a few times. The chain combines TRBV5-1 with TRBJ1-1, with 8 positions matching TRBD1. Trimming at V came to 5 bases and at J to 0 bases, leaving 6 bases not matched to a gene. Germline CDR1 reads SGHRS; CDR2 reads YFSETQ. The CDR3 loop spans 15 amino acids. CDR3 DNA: TGCGCCAGCAGGATTCACAGGGGGATGAACACTGAAGCTTTCTTT. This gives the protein CASRIHRGMNTEAFF.

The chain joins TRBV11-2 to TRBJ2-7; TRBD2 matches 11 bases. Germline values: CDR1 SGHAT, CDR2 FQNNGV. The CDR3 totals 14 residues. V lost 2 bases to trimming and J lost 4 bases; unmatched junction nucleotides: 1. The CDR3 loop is CASSLTSGRYEQYF. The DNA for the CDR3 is TGTGCCAGCAGCTTAACTAGCGGGAGATACGAGCAGTACTTC.

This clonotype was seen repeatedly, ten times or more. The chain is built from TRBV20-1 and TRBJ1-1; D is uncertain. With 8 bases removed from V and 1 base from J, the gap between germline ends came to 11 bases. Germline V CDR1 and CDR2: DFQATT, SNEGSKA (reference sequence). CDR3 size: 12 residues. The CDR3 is CSTVRGNTEAFF. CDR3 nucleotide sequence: TGCAGTACGGTCCGGGGGAACACTGAAGCTTTCTTT.

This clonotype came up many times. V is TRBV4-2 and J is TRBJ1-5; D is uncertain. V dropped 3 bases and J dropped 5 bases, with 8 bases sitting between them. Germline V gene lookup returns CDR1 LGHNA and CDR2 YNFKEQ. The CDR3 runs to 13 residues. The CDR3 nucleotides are TGTGCCAGCAGCCAGGCCGGGTATCAGCCCCAGCATTTT. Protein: CASSQAGYQPQHF.

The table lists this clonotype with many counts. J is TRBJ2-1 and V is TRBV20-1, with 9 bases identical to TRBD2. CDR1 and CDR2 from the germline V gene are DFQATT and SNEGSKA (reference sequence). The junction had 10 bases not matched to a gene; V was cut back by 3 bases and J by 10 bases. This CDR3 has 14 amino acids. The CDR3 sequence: CSARAGLAWFEQFF. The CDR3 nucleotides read TGCAGTGCTAGGGCTGGACTAGCGTGGTTCGAGCAGTTCTTC.

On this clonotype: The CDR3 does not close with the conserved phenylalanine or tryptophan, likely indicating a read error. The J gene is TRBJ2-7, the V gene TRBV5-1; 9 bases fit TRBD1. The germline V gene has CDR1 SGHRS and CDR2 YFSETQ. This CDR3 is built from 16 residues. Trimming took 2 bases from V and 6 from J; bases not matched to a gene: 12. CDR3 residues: CASSFEMGTGSGEQYL. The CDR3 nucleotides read TGCGCCAGCAGCTTCGAAATGGGGACAGGGTCAGGCGAGCAGTACCTC.

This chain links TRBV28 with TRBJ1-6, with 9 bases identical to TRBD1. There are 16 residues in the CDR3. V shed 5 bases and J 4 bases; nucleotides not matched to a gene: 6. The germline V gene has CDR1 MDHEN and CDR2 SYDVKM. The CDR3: CASSPYRGLYNSPLHF. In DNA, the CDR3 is TGTGCCAGCAGTCCATACAGGGGGCTGTATAATTCACCCCTCCACTTT.

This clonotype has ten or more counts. Here the CDR3 DNA reads TGTGCCATCAGTGAGGAAGGGGTCTACGAGCAGTACTTC. Protein product: CAISEEGVYEQYF. The chain is built from TRBV10-3 and TRBJ2-7; D is possibly TRBD1 (5 bases). The CDR3 is made up of 13 amino acids. Between the trimmed V and J ends, which lost 2 bases and 3 bases, there was a span of 8 bases. CDR1 is ENHRY and CDR2 is SYGVKD in the germline V gene.

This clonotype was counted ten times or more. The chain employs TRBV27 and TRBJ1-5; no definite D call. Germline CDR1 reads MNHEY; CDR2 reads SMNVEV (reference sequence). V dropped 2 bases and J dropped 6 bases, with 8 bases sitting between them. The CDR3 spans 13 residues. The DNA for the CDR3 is TGTGCCAGCAGTTTACGGGAGGGTCAGCCCCAGCATTTT. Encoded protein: CASSLREGQPQHF.